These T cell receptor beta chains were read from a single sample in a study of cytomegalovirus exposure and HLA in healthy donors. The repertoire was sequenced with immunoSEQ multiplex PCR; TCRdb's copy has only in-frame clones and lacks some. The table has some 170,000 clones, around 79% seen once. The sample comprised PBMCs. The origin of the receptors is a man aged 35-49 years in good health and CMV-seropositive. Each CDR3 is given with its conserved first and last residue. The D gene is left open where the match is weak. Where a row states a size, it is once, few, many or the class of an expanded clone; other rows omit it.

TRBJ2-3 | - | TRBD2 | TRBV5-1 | CASSLGLAGGTDTQYF | TGCGCCAGCAGCTTGGGGCTAGCGGGGGGCACAGATACGCAGTATTTT
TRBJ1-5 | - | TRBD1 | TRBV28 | CASSPGQGSVNQPQHF | TGTGCCAGCAGTCCTGGACAGGGGTCAGTCAATCAGCCCCAGCATTTT
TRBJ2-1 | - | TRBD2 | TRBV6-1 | CASSTLSGSGDEQFF | TGTGCCAGCAGTACACTTAGCGGGAGTGGGGATGAGCAGTTCTTC
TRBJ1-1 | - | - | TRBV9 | CASSSNGGGRAEAFF | TGTGCCAGCAGCTCCAATGGGGGGGGGAGGGCTGAAGCTTTCTTT
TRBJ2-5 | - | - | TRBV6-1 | CASSGVRQETQYF | TGTGCCAGCAGTGGAGTACGTCAAGAGACCCAGTACTTC
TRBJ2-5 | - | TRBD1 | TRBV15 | CATSGTGQETQYF | TGTGCCACCAGCGGGACAGGGCAAGAGACCCAGTACTTC
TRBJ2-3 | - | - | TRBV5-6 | CASSPRGGFGTDTQYF | TGTGCCAGCAGCCCGCGCGGAGGGTTCGGTACGGATACGCAGTATTTT
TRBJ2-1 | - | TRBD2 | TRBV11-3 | CASSPGGGRADNEQFF | TGTGCCAGCAGCCCCGGGGGCGGGAGGGCCGACAATGAGCAGTTCTTC
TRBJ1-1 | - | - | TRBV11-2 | CASSQQGLNTEAFF | TGTGCCAGCAGCCAGCAGGGCCTAAACACTGAAGCTTTCTTT
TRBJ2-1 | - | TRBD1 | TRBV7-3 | CASSSYVGTGKYNEQFF | TGTGCCAGCAGCTCTTACGTCGGGACAGGGAAGTACAATGAGCAGTTCTTC
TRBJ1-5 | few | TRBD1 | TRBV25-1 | CASSRQGADNQPQHF | TGTGCCAGCAGTCGACAGGGGGCAGACAATCAGCCCCAGCATTTT
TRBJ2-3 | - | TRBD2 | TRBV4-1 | CASSQEGLADNTDTQYF | TGCGCCAGCAGCCAAGAAGGACTAGCGGACAACACAGATACGCAGTATTTT
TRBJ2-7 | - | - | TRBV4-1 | CASSDLRQGILEQYF | TGCGCCAGCAGTGACCTGCGGCAGGGTATTTTGGAGCAGTACTTC
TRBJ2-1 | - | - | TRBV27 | CASSLLGFSVGLATYNEQFF | TGTGCCAGCAGTTTATTGGGTTTTTCGGTAGGGCTAGCGACTTACAATGAGCAGTTCTTC
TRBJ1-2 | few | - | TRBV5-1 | CASSPSLGQIYGYTF | TGCGCCAGCAGCCCGTCACTTGGACAGATCTATGGCTACACCTTC
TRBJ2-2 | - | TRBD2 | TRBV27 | CASCRTSANTGELFF | TGTGCCAGCTGTCGGACTAGCGCTAACACCGGGGAGCTGTTTTTT
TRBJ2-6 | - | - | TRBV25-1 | CASIDTGTGANVLTF | TGTGCCAGCATTGACACAGGGACTGGGGCCAACGTCCTGACTTTC
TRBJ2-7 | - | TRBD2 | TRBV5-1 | CASSLAGSGSPYEQYF | TGCGCCAGCAGCTTGGCCGGAAGCGGGAGTCCCTACGAGCAGTACTTC
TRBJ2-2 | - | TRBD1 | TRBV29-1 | CSVRTRQGATGELFF | TGCAGCGTCCGGACAAGGCAGGGGGCAACCGGGGAGCTGTTTTTT
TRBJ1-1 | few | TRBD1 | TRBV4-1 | CASSHLDRVHTEAFF | TGCGCCAGCAGCCACCTCGACAGGGTGCACACTGAAGCTTTCTTT
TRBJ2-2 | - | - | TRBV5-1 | CASSWVGVDTGELFF | TGCGCCAGCAGCTGGGTGGGAGTAGACACCGGGGAGCTGTTTTTT
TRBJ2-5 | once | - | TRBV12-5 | CASGLVRGYQETQYF | TGTGCTAGTGGTTTGGTACGGGGGTACCAAGAGACCCAGTACTTC
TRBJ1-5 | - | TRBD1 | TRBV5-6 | CASSSGQGGNQPQHF | TGTGCCAGCAGCTCGGGACAGGGCGGCAATCAGCCCCAGCATTTT
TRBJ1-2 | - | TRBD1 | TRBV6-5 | CASSYFLDRGGYTF | TGTGCCAGCAGTTACTTCCTGGACAGGGGAGGCTACACCTTC
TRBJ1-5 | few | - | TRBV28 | CAINAGGQPQHF | TGTGCCATCAACGCCGGAGGACAGCCCCAGCATTTT
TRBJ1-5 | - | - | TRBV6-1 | CAIDDIGNQPQHF | TGTGCCATAGATGACATCGGCAATCAGCCCCAGCATTTT
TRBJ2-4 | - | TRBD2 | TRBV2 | CASSVQREAIQYF | TGTGCCAGCAGCGTTCAGCGGGAGGCCATTCAGTACTTC
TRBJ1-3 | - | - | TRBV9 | CASSVDSNTIYF | TGTGCCAGCAGCGTAGACAGCAACACCATATATTTT
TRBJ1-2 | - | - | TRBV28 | CASREQPSNYGYTF | TGTGCCAGCAGAGAACAGCCCTCTAACTATGGCTACACCTTC
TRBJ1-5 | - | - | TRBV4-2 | CASSPAGFQPQHF | TGTGCCAGCAGCCCCGCGGGGTTCCAGCCCCAGCATTTT
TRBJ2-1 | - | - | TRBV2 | CASSDTGWGEQFF | TGTGCCAGCAGTGACACAGGGTGGGGTGAGCAGTTCTTC
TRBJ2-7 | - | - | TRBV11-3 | CASSRGDYEQYF | TGTGCCAGCAGCCGTGGAGATTACGAGCAGTACTTC
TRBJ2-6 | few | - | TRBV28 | CASSEPNSGANGLTF | TGTGCCAGCAGTGAGCCCAACTCTGGGGCCAACGGCCTGACTTTC
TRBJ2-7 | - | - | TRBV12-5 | CASGSGLTAYEQYF | TGTGCTAGTGGCTCGGGACTCACCGCCTACGAGCAGTACTTC
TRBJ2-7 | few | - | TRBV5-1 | CASSDLGGTGYEQYF | TGCGCCAGCAGCGACCTCGGGGGGACAGGCTACGAGCAGTACTTC
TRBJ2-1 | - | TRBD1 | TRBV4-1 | CASSQETGVYEQFF | TGCGCCAGCAGCCAAGAAACAGGGGTATATGAGCAGTTCTTC
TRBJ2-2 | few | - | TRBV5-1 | CASMEGDTGELFF | TGCGCCAGCATGGAAGGGGACACCGGGGAGCTGTTTTTT
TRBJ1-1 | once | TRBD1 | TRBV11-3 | CASSFSTTGTTEAFF | TGTGCCAGCAGCTTCAGTACGACAGGGACGACTGAAGCTTTCTTT
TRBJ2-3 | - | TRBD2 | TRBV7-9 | CASSLPRLAGGRGDTQYF | TGTGCCAGCAGCCTCCCAAGACTAGCGGGAGGCCGGGGAGATACGCAGTATTTT